This TCR beta chain was sequenced for a study of cytomegalovirus exposure and HLA in healthy donors. The overall study: Of several hundred genotyped donors, 65% to 85% clustered with self-reported Caucasian donors. Study findings and constraints: Later work associated fewer than 20,000 TCR beta sequences with HLA alleles at 0.05 false discovery rate. Highest at DRB1 and lowest at HLA-C, TCR association rates differed among HLA loci in a later analysis. Roughly even sequencing depth across donors was the assumption behind the presence/absence analyses.

With 60 Vbeta and 13 Jbeta primers, the PCR was carried out. Only in-frame clones appear in the TCRdb table, and some are missing; sequencing was by immunoSEQ multiplex PCR. Here the sample spans 120,000 or so clones, approximately 8% being singletons. Turning to this clone: Its target is unknown.

Germline values: CDR1 SEHNR, CDR2 FQNEAQ (reference sequence). V was pared by 3 bases and J by 5 bases, with 16 bases between. This CDR3 comprises 15 residues. Sequenced: PBMCs. The receptor comes from a woman aged 35 to 49 in good health and CMV-seropositive. The chain links TRBV7-9 to TRBJ1-2, with D perhaps matching TRBD1 (6 bases). The CDR3 sequence: CASSFYRVSTYGYTF. CDR3 coding DNA: TGTGCCAGCAGCTTCTACAGGGTTTCAACATATGGCTACACCTTC.